The rows below give T cell receptor beta chains drawn from one sample of a study of shared clonotypes between healthy human individuals. Sequenced by immunoSEQ multiplex PCR; TCRdb stores in-frame clones only, minus some. Here the sample spans 640,000 or so clones, 55% to 75% being singletons. The sample consisted of memory CD4+ T cells sorted from blood. The receptor set was obtained from a woman aged 25 to 39 in good health. Each CDR3 is given with its conserved first and last residue. A D gene is named only where the DNA matches it firmly. Clone size appears in some rows only: once, few, many, or a class for an expanded clone.

j_call: TRBJ2-5; v_call: TRBV5-1; d_call: TRBD2; clone_size: NA; cdr3_nt: TGCGCCAGCAGCTTGGCCGGGACTAGCGGGCAAGAGACCCAGTACTTC; cdr3_aa: CASSLAGTSGQETQYF
j_call: TRBJ2-6; v_call: TRBV9; d_call: NA; clone_size: NA; cdr3_nt: TGTGCCAGCAGCGTAGGGGGGACTGGGGCCAACGTCCTGACTTTC; cdr3_aa: CASSVGGTGANVLTF
j_call: TRBJ1-2; v_call: TRBV5-4; d_call: TRBD1; clone_size: few; cdr3_nt: TGTGCCAGCAGCCGAACATCGACAGGGAACTATGGCTACACCTTC; cdr3_aa: CASSRTSTGNYGYTF
j_call: TRBJ2-6; v_call: TRBV19; d_call: NA; clone_size: NA; cdr3_nt: TGTGCCAGTAGTATCCGGGTAGCTGGGGCCAACGTCCTGACTTTC; cdr3_aa: CASSIRVAGANVLTF
j_call: TRBJ2-7; v_call: TRBV20-1; d_call: NA; clone_size: NA; cdr3_nt: TGCAGTGCTCGATGGGGGGACGAGCAGTACTTC; cdr3_aa: CSARWGDEQYF
j_call: TRBJ1-3; v_call: TRBV21-1; d_call: NA; clone_size: NA; cdr3_nt: TGTGCCAGCAGGCCACGGGACTGGGGACAGTCTGGAAACACCATATATTTT; cdr3_aa: CASRPRDWGQSGNTIYF
j_call: TRBJ1-1; v_call: TRBV6-5; d_call: TRBD1; clone_size: NA; cdr3_nt: TGTGCCAGCAGGGGGGACAGCTTAAACACTGAAGCTTTCTTT; cdr3_aa: CASRGDSLNTEAFF
j_call: TRBJ2-7; v_call: TRBV28; d_call: TRBD2; clone_size: NA; cdr3_nt: TGTGCCAGCAGTTCTTACGGGAGGGGCTCCTACGAGCAGTACTTC; cdr3_aa: CASSSYGRGSYEQYF
j_call: TRBJ1-3; v_call: TRBV5-1; d_call: NA; clone_size: few; cdr3_nt: TGCGCCAGCAGCGCCGGTGCCGAAGGAAACACCATATATTTT; cdr3_aa: CASSAGAEGNTIYF
j_call: TRBJ2-1; v_call: TRBV10-1; d_call: NA; clone_size: NA; cdr3_nt: TGCGCCAGCAGTGAGGCGGCTAGCTCCTACAATGAGCAGTTCTTC; cdr3_aa: CASSEAASSYNEQFF
j_call: TRBJ2-3; v_call: TRBV28; d_call: NA; clone_size: NA; cdr3_nt: TGTGCCAGCATTAAAACCTCTCTGGCCACAGATACGCAGTATTTT; cdr3_aa: CASIKTSLATDTQYF
j_call: TRBJ2-3; v_call: TRBV28; d_call: NA; clone_size: NA; cdr3_nt: TGTGCCAGCAGCTTAAACTGGGAGGACCACAGGGTTCCAGATACGCAGTATTTT; cdr3_aa: CASSLNWEDHRVPDTQYF
j_call: TRBJ1-5; v_call: TRBV27; d_call: NA; clone_size: NA; cdr3_nt: TGTGCCAGCAGGACAGGCAATCAGCCCCAGCATTTT; cdr3_aa: CASRTGNQPQHF
j_call: TRBJ2-2; v_call: TRBV6-4; d_call: TRBD2; clone_size: NA; cdr3_nt: TGTGCCAGCAGTGAGTCCGGTGGAGCGGGAGTACCCACCGGGGAGCTGTTTTTT; cdr3_aa: CASSESGGAGVPTGELFF
j_call: TRBJ1-2; v_call: TRBV6-6; d_call: NA; clone_size: NA; cdr3_nt: TGTGCCAGCAGCAGTTTCAACAGGGACGGCTACACCTTC; cdr3_aa: CASSSFNRDGYTF
j_call: TRBJ2-7; v_call: TRBV5-1; d_call: TRBD1; clone_size: NA; cdr3_nt: TGCGCCAGCAGCTTCCGGGACAGGGCTGGAAACGAGCAGTACTTC; cdr3_aa: CASSFRDRAGNEQYF
j_call: TRBJ1-3; v_call: TRBV29-1; d_call: TRBD1; clone_size: NA; cdr3_nt: TGCAGCGTCACAGGGGTCGGAAACACCATATATTTT; cdr3_aa: CSVTGVGNTIYF
j_call: TRBJ2-7; v_call: TRBV13; d_call: TRBD2; clone_size: once; cdr3_nt: TGTGCCAGCAGCTCCTTCGCGGGGGGCGAGCAGTACTTC; cdr3_aa: CASSSFAGGEQYF
j_call: TRBJ1-5; v_call: TRBV19; d_call: NA; clone_size: NA; cdr3_nt: TGTGCCAGTAGTCTAGGACTGCGCCAGCCCCAGCATTTT; cdr3_aa: CASSLGLRQPQHF
j_call: TRBJ1-3; v_call: TRBV15; d_call: NA; clone_size: once; cdr3_nt: TGTGCCACCAGCAGAGATGAGGGAGGGATCACCTCTGGAAACACCATATATTTT; cdr3_aa: CATSRDEGGITSGNTIYF
j_call: TRBJ1-1; v_call: TRBV6-1; d_call: TRBD1; clone_size: NA; cdr3_nt: TGTGCCAGCAGCCTCAGGGGGCAAACTGAAGCTTTCTTT; cdr3_aa: CASSLRGQTEAFF
j_call: TRBJ2-2; v_call: TRBV4-2; d_call: NA; clone_size: NA; cdr3_nt: TGTGCCAGCAGCCAAGTAAAGGCGATCGGGGGCACCGGGGAGCTGTTTTTT; cdr3_aa: CASSQVKAIGGTGELFF
j_call: TRBJ2-3; v_call: TRBV28; d_call: TRBD2; clone_size: NA; cdr3_nt: TGTGCCAGCAGCACACCTTCGGGACTAGCGGGCACAGATACGCAGTATTTT; cdr3_aa: CASSTPSGLAGTDTQYF
j_call: TRBJ2-7; v_call: TRBV11-3; d_call: NA; clone_size: NA; cdr3_nt: TGTGCCAGCAGCACGAGACAGGACGAGCAGTACTTC; cdr3_aa: CASSTRQDEQYF